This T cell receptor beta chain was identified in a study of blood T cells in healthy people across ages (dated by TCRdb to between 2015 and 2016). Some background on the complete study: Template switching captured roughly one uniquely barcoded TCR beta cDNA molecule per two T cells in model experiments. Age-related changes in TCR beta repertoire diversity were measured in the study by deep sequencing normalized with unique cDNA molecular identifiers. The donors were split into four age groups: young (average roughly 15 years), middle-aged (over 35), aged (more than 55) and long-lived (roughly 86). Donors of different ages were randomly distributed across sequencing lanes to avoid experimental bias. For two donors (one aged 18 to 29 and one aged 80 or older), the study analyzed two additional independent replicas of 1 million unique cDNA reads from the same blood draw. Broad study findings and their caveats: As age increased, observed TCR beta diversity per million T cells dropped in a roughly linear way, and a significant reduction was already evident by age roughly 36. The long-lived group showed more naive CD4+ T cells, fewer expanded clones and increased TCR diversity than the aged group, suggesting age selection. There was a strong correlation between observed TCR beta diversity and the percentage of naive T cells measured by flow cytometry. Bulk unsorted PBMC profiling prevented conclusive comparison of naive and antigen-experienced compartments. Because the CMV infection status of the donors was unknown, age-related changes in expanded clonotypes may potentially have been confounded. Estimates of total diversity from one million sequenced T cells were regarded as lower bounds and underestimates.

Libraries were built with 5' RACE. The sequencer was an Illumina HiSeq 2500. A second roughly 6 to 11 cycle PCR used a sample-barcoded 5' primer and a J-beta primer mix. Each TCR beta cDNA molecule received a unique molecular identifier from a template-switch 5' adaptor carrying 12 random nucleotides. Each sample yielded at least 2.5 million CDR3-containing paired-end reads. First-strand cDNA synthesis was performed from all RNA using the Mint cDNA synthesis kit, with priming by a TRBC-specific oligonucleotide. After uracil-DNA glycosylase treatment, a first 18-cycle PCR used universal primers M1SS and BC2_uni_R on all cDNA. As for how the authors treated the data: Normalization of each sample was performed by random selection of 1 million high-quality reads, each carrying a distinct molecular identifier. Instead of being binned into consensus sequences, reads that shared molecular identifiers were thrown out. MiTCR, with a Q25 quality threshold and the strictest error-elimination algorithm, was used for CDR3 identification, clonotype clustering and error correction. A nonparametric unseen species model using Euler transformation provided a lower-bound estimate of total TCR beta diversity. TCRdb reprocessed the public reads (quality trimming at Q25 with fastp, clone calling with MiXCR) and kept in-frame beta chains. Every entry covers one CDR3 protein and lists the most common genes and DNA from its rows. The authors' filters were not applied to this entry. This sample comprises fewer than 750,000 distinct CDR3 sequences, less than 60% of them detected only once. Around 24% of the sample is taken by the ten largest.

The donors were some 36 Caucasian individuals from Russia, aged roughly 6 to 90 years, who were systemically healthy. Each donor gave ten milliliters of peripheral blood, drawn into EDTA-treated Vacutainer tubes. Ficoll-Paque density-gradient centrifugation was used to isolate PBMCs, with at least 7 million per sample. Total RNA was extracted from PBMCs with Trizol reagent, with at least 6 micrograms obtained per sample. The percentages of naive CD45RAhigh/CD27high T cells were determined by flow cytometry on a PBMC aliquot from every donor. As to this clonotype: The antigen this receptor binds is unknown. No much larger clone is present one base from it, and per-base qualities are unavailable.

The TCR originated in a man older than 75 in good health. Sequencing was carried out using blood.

CDR3 region: CASSYPGGRGPYEQYF. The sequenced DNA is TGTGCCAGCAGTTACCCTGGGGGCCGGGGGCCCTACGAGCAGTACTTC. The rearranged segments are TRBV6-6 and TRBJ2-7; the D call is possibly TRBD1 or TRBD2, each sharing 6 bases. CDR1 MNHNY and CDR2 SVGAGI are derived from the germline V gene (reference sequence). Counted from cysteine to phenylalanine, this CDR3 has 16 amino acids. The read is trimmed to its CDR3 DNA, 48 bases read in frame from base 1. V drops 2 bases and J drops 2 bases, leaving 16 bases in between.